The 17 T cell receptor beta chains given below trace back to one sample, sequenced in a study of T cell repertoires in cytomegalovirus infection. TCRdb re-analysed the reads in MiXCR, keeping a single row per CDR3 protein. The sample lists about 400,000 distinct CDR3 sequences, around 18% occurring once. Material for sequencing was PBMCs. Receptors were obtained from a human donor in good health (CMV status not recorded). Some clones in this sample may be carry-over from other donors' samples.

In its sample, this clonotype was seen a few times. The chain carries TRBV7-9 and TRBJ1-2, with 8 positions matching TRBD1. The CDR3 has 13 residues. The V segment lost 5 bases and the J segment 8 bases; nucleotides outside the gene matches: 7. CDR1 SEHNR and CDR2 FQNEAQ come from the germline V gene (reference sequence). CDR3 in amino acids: CASSITTGDGYTF. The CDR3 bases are TGTGCCAGCAGCATAACGACAGGGGACGGCTACACCTTC.

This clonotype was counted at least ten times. In DNA form, the CDR3 reads TGTGCCAGCAGGTGGAGAGACAGGGATGTGGCAGATACGCAGTATTTT. Translation gives CASRWRDRDVADTQYF. V and J are TRBV7-2 and TRBJ2-3; 7 nucleotides line up with TRBD1. The CDR3 has 16 residues. Germline V gene lookup returns CDR1 SGHTA and CDR2 FQGNSA. With 6 bases clipped from V and 4 bases from J, the junction kept 13 bases outside the gene matches.

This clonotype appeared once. CDR3 bases: TGCGCCAGCAGCTTGGGGGACGGACCCTACGAGCAGTACTTC. The encoded protein is CASSLGDGPYEQYF. The chain carries TRBV5-1 and TRBJ2-7; D possibly matches TRBD1 or TRBD2 (5 bases each). The CDR3 is made up of 14 amino acids. With 0 bases removed from V and 2 bases from J, the gap between germline ends came to 9 bases. Germline assignment: CDR1 SGHRS and CDR2 YFSETQ.

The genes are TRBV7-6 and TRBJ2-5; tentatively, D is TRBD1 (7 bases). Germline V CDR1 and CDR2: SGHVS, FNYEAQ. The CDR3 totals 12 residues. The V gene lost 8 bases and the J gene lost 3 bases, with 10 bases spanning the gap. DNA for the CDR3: TGTGCCAGCGGGGGGACAGAAGAGACCCAGTACTTC. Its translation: CASGGTEETQYF. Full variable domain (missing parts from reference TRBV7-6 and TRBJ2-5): GAGVSQSPRYKVTKRGQDVALRCDPISGHVSLYWYRQALGQGPEFLTYFNYEAQQDKSGLPNDRFSAERPEGSISTLTIQRTEQRDSAMYRCASGGTEETQYFGPGTRLLVL.

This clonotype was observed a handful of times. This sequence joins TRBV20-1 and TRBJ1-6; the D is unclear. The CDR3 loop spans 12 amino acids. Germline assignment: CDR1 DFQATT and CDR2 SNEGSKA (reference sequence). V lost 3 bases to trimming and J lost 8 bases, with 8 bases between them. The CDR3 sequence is CSASWIDSPLHF. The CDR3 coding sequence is TGCAGTGCTAGCTGGATCGATTCACCCCTCCACTTT.

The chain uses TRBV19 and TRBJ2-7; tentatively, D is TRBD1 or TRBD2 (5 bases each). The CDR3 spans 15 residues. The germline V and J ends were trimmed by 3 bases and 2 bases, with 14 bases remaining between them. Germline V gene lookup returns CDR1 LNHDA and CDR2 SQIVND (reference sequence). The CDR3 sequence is CASSIGAGRTYEQYF. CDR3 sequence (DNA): TGTGCCAGTAGTATCGGGGCAGGGCGCACCTACGAGCAGTACTTC.

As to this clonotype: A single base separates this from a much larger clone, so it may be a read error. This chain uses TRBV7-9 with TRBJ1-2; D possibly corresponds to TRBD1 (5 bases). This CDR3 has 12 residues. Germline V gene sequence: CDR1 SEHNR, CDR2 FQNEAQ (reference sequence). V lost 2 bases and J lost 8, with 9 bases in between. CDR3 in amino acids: CASSLSGAGYTF. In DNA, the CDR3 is TGTGCCAGCAGCTTAAGCGGGGCAGGCTACACCTTC.

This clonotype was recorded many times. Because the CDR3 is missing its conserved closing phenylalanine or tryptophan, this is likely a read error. The CDR3 DNA follows: TGTGCCAGCAGCTTAGTCTCAGGCACTATTAATTCACCCCTCCACCTT. Translated: CASSLVSGTINSPLHL. The chain carries TRBV7-2 and TRBJ1-6; D gene uncertain. Between the trimmed V and J ends, which lost 1 base and 6 bases, there was a span of 13 bases. This CDR3 is built from 16 residues. The germline V gene encodes CDR1 SGHTA and CDR2 FQGNSA.

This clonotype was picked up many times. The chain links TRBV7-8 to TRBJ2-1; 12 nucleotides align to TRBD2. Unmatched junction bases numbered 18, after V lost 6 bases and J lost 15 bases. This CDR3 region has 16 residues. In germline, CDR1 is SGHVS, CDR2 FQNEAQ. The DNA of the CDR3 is TGTGCCAGCAGGGAGGGTCTAGCGGGAGGGCCAAAGGTGCTGTTCTTC. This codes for CASREGLAGGPKVLFF. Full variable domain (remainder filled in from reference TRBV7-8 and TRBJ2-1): GAGVSQSPRYKVAKRGQDVALRCDPISGHVSLFWYQQALGQGPEFLTYFQNEAQLDKSGLPSDRFFAERPEGSVSTLKIQRTQQEDSAVYLCASREGLAGGPKVLFFGPGTRLTVL.

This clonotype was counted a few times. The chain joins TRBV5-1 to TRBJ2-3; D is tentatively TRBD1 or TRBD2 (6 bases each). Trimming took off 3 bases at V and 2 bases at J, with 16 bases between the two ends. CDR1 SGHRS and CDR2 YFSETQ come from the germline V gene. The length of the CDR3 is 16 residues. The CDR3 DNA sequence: TGCGCCAGCAGCTACAGGGACTCGACCCTCACAGATACGCAGTATTTT. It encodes CASSYRDSTLTDTQYF.

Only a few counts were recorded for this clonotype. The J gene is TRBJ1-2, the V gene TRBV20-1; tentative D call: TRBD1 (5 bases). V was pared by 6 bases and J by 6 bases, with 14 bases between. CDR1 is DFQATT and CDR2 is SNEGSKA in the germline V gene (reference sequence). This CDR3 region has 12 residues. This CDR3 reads CSAAGGFNGYTF. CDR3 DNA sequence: TGCAGTGCCGCGGGGGGGTTTAATGGCTACACCTTC.

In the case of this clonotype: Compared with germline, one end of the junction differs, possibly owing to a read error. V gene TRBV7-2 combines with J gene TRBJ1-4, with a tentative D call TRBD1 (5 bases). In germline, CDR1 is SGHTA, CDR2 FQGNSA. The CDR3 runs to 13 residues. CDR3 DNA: TGTGCCAACAGCTTGTTGGGGGGTGAAAAACTGTTTTTT. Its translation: CANSLLGGEKLFF.

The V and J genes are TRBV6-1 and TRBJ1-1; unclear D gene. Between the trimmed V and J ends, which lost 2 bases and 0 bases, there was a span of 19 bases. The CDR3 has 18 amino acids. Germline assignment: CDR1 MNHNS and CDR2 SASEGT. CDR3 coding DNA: TGTGCCAGCAGTGAAAGGGCCACAACCGTTATTTTGAACACTGAAGCTTTCTTT. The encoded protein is CASSERATTVILNTEAFF.

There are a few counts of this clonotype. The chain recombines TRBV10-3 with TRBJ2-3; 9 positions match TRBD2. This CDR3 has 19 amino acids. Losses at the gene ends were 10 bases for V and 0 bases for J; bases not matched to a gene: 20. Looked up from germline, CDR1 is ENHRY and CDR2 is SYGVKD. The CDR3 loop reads CATLGGGLVAGASTDTQYF. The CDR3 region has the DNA TGTGCCACCCTAGGCGGGGGCTTAGTAGCGGGGGCTAGCACAGATACGCAGTATTTT.

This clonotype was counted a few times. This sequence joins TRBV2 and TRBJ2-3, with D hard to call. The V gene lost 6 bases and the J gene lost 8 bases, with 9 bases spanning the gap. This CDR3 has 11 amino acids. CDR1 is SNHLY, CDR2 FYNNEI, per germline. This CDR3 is CASSDRVTQYF. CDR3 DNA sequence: TGTGCCAGCAGCGATAGAGTTACGCAGTATTTT.

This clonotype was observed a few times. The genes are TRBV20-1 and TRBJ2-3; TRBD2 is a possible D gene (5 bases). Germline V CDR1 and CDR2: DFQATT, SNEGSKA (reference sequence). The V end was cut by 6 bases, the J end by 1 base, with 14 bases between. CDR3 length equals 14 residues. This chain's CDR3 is CSAALGAGTDTQYF. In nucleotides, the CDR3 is TGCAGTGCCGCCCTGGGAGCTGGCACAGATACGCAGTATTTT.

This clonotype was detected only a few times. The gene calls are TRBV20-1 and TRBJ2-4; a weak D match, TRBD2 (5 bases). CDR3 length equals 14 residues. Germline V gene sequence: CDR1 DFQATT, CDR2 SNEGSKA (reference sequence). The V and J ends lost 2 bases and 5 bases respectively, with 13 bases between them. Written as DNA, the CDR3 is TGCAGTGCTAGAAGGTCAGGAGGTGAAAACATTCAGTACTTC. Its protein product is CSARRSGGENIQYF.